One sample yielded the 17 T cell receptor beta chains listed below, sequenced in a study of cytomegalovirus exposure and HLA in healthy donors. Amplification used 60 Vbeta primers and 13 Jbeta primers. TCRdb's table, derived via immunoSEQ multiplex PCR, lists solely in-frame clones and lacks some. The sample lists 220,000 or so clones, more than 75% occurring once. Sequenced material: PBMCs. These TCRs come from a male donor in good health and CMV-seronegative.

The V call is TRBV6-6, the J call TRBJ1-6, with D perhaps TRBD1 (6 bases). The V gene lost 4 bases and the J gene lost 7 bases, with 14 bases spanning the gap. This CDR3 comprises 15 residues. Per the germline V gene, CDR1 is MNHNY and CDR2 is SVGAGI (reference sequence). The CDR3 here is CASSLGGQRNSPLHF. CDR3 bases: TGTGCCAGCAGTTTAGGCGGACAGAGGAATTCACCCCTCCACTTT.

The rearrangement uses TRBV6-5 and TRBJ1-2; TRBD1 agrees at 9 bases. This CDR3 comprises 14 residues. The germline gives CDR1 MNHEY, CDR2 SVGAGI. The junction had 5 bases not matched to a gene; V was cut back by 3 bases and J by 6 bases. This CDR3 reads CASSYNRDRDGYTF. CDR3 nucleotides: TGTGCCAGCAGTTATAACCGGGACAGGGATGGCTACACCTTC.

The CDR3 here is CASSHAGTSNTGELFF. Written as DNA, the CDR3 is TGTGCCAGCAGTCACGCCGGGACTAGCAACACCGGGGAGCTGTTTTTT. The rearrangement links TRBV27 to TRBJ2-2; TRBD2 aligns across 9 bases. The CDR3 sequence is 16 residues long. Trimming at V came to 5 bases and at J to 2 bases, leaving 6 bases not matched to a gene. Germline values: CDR1 MNHEY, CDR2 SMNVEV (reference sequence).

CDR3 sequence reads: CATSRDGGGTYNEQFF. CDR3 coding DNA: TGTGCCACCAGCAGAGACGGGGGGGGAACCTACAATGAGCAGTTCTTC. V is TRBV15 and J is TRBJ2-1, with 8 bases aligning to TRBD2. The CDR3 covers 16 residues. V trimming: 0 bases; J trimming: 2 bases; junction bases outside the gene matches: 3. Germline V gene lookup returns CDR1 LNHNV and CDR2 YYDKDF (reference sequence).

The chain is built from TRBV6-5 and TRBJ2-3, with 8 positions matching TRBD1. This CDR3 has 15 residues. Looked up from germline, CDR1 is MNHEY and CDR2 is SVGAGI. The trim removed 6 bases at V and 4 bases at J, leaving 9 bases unmatched. CDR3 DNA: TGTGCCAGCAGACTGAGGACAGGGTTATCAGATACGCAGTATTTT. It codes for CASRLRTGLSDTQYF.

This chain joins TRBV5-4 and TRBJ1-2, with 7 bases fitting TRBD1. This CDR3 is 15 amino acids long. Germline V CDR1 and CDR2: SGHNT, YYREEE (reference sequence). V trimming: 5 bases; J trimming: 1 base; junction bases outside the gene matches: 8. The CDR3 is CASRTGTAFNYGYTF. The CDR3 DNA sequence: TGTGCCAGCAGAACCGGGACAGCCTTTAACTATGGCTACACCTTC. Combining the CDR3 with reference TRBV5-4 and TRBJ1-2 gives the whole variable domain ETGVTQSPTHLIKTRGQQVTLRCSSQSGHNTVSWYQQALGQGPQFIFQYYREEENGRGNFPPRFSGLQFPNYSSELNVNALELDDSALYLCASRTGTAFNYGYTFGSGTRLTVV.

The chain joins TRBV7-6 to TRBJ2-6; 9 positions agree with TRBD2. The CDR3 length is 19 residues. V was clipped by 5 bases and J by 0 bases; unmatched bases: 11. Germline values: CDR1 SGHVS, CDR2 FNYEAQ. CDR3 loop: CASSAGGRGVTSGANVLTF. The CDR3 DNA reads TGTGCCAGCAGCGCGGGGGGGCGGGGGGTAACCTCTGGGGCCAACGTCCTGACTTTC.

DNA of the CDR3: TGTGCCAGCAGTCGTACAGGGCAGAGTGAAGCTTTCTTT. It specifies CASSRTGQSEAFF. The rearrangement joins TRBV25-1 to TRBJ1-1; possible D gene TRBD1, 6 bases. V gave up 5 bases and J gave up 7 bases, with 14 bases separating them. The germline V gene has CDR1 MGHDK and CDR2 SYGVNS. There are 13 residues in the CDR3. Drawing the rest from reference TRBV25-1 and TRBJ1-1, the complete variable domain is EADIYQTPRYLVIGTGKKITLECSQTMGHDKMYWYQQDPGMELHLIHYSYGVNSTEKGDLSSESTVSRIRTEHFPLTLESARPSHTSQYLCASSRTGQSEAFFGQGTRLTVV.

About this clone itself: The same CDR3 can be traced to other DNA sequences in this sample. The chain links TRBV6-1 to TRBJ2-5, with TRBD2 matching 11 bases. The length of the CDR3 is 14 residues. Germline V gives CDR1 MNHNS, CDR2 SASEGT. Trimming removed 7 bases from V and 4 bases from J; junction bases left unmatched: 5. DNA of the CDR3: TGTGCCAGCACCCTAGCGGGAGGAGGAGAGACCCAGTACTTC. Protein: CASTLAGGGETQYF.

This sequence joins TRBV27 and TRBJ2-7, with D perhaps TRBD1 (5 bases). Trimming took 5 bases from V and 5 from J, leaving 25 bases between them. This CDR3 spans 17 amino acids. Germline CDR1 reads MNHEY; CDR2 reads SMNVEV (reference sequence). The CDR3 nucleotides read TGTGCCAGCAGTGCTACCCGGACCTTATACCAAGGGGACGAGCAGTACTTC. This gives the protein CASSATRTLYQGDEQYF.

This rearrangement joins TRBV18 to TRBJ2-7; no clear D gene. Germline loops: CDR1 KGHSH, CDR2 LQKENI. This CDR3 spans 15 amino acids. Trimming cost V 2 bases and J 5 bases, with 16 bases left between them. The CDR3 here is CASSPSQSGVHEQYF. The CDR3 DNA follows: TGTGCCAGCTCACCAAGTCAATCCGGTGTCCACGAGCAGTACTTC.

The V call is TRBV2, the J call TRBJ2-7, with 8 bases identical to TRBD1. The ends lost 6 bases at V and 1 base at J; junction bases unmatched: 8. The CDR3 is 15 residues long. Germline-derived CDR1 and CDR2 are SNHLY and FYNNEI. The CDR3 is CASSADRAFSYEQYF. CDR3 bases: TGTGCCAGCAGCGCGGACAGGGCCTTTTCCTACGAGCAGTACTTC.

The V call is TRBV5-8, the J call TRBJ2-7; no definite D call. There are 15 residues in the CDR3. In germline, CDR1 is SGHTS, CDR2 YDEGEE. V was clipped by 0 bases and J by 0 bases, with 10 bases between them. In DNA, the CDR3 is TGTGCCAGCAGCTTGGCGGGTTCCAGCTCCTACGAGCAGTACTTC. This gives the protein CASSLAGSSSYEQYF.

This sequence joins TRBV4-1 and TRBJ1-1; TRBD1 agrees at 12 bases. In germline, CDR1 is MGHRA, CDR2 YSYEKL. The V segment lost 0 bases and the J segment 4 bases; nucleotides outside the gene matches: 12. The CDR3 is 19 residues long. In nucleotides, the CDR3 is TGCGCCAGCAGCCAAGATGCAAAGGGACAGGGGGCATATAGCACTGAAGCTTTCTTT. It translates to CASSQDAKGQGAYSTEAFF.

The chain is built from TRBV7-8 and TRBJ2-7; 7 nucleotides match TRBD1. CDR1 is SGHVS, CDR2 FQNEAQ, per germline. The CDR3 is 14 amino acids. V gave up 1 base and J gave up 3 bases; unmatched junction bases: 3. For the CDR3, the DNA is TGTGCCAGCAGCTTAGAACAGGGGTTCTACGAGCAGTACTTC. The encoded protein is CASSLEQGFYEQYF. Full variable domain (remainder filled in from reference TRBV7-8 and TRBJ2-7): GAGVSQSPRYKVAKRGQDVALRCDPISGHVSLFWYQQALGQGPEFLTYFQNEAQLDKSGLPSDRFFAERPEGSVSTLKIQRTQQEDSAVYLCASSLEQGFYEQYFGPGTRLTVT.

V and J are TRBV6-1 and TRBJ2-3, with 10 bases that match TRBD1. V was clipped by 7 bases and J by 4 bases; unmatched bases: 5. From germline, CDR1 is MNHNS and CDR2 SASEGT. The CDR3 sequence is 14 residues long. The CDR3: CASTWTGGADTQYF. The CDR3 region has the DNA TGTGCCAGCACCTGGACAGGGGGGGCAGATACGCAGTATTTT.

A few counts support this clone. The rearrangement links TRBV27 to TRBJ1-2; weak D call: TRBD1 (5 bases). Germline assignment: CDR1 MNHEY and CDR2 SMNVEV (reference sequence). This CDR3 region has 13 residues. The V end was cut by 1 base, the J end by 7 bases, with 10 bases between. The CDR3 nucleotides are TGTGCCAGCAGTTTATTGGGACTCTTTGGCTACACCTTC. Translating gives CASSLLGLFGYTF.